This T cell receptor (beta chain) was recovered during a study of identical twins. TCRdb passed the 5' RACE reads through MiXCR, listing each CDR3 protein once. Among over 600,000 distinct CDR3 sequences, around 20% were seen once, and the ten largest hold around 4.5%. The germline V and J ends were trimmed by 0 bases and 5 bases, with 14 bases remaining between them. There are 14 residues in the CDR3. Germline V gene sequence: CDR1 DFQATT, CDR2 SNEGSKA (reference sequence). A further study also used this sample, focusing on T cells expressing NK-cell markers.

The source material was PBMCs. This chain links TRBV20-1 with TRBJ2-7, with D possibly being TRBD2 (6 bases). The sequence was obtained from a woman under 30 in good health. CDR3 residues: CSAREGDSFDEQYF. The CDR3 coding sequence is TGCAGTGCTAGAGAAGGGGACTCTTTCGACGAGCAGTACTTC.